This entry describes one TCR beta chain. Its antigen is still unknown. Per-nucleotide qualities are absent, and no much larger clonotype sits a single base away. Based on the germline V gene (reference sequence), the CDR1 and CDR2 sequences are SGHKS and YYEKEE. Measured from the cysteine to the phenylalanine, the CDR3 is 15 residues long. CDR3 DNA only is kept here, 45 bases in frame from base 1. V gives up 0 bases and J gives up 0 bases, and the segment between their germline ends measures 8 bases. This sample is drawn from a study of blood T cell repertoires in COVID-19 (TCRdb year 2020). At the level of the whole study: Samples from collaborators originated in the United States, Italy and Spain and spanned both the acute and convalescent phases of COVID-19. Deeply sampled blood TCRbeta repertoires from subjects exposed to, actively infected with, or recovered from COVID-19 were included in the dataset. The samples were drawn from the first 160 participants of the ongoing ImmuneRACE study and from 1,200 or so subjects provided by 6 global collaborators. The repertoires were made available in a free public database intended to serve as a resource for research on the immune response to SARS-CoV-2. HLA class I and class II types, where available, came from metadata supplied by the sample provider rather than from assay-based typing. Sample metadata almost always included a de-identified subject ID, COVID-19 status, age in years and sex. The prospective study material was composed of cDNA or gDNA derived from T cells, B-cell-depleted T cells, or PBMCs.

Whole blood was collected in K2EDTA tubes by collaborating institutions according to the institutions' own protocols. For TCRbeta analysis, collaborators shipped samples as frozen whole blood, isolated PBMCs, or DNA extracted from either of those sample types. TCRbeta CDR3 regions were amplified from genomic DNA using the immunoSEQ Assay, a bias-controlled multiplex PCR. Processing in the source paper ran as follows. The number of nucleated cells in each sample was estimated from the amplification of reference gene primers within the assay. Sequence reads were collapsed and filtered to measure the absolute abundance of every unique TCRbeta CDR3 rearrangement. For each sample, productive Simpson clonality was calculated by taking the square root of Simpson's diversity index across productive rearrangements. The source is immuneACCESS, and TCRdb retained only in-frame sequences with V and J called. Part of the clones is not carried over; for the studies checked, unresolved V genes explain less than half of this, and the remainder is unexplained. The DNA was the basis for D and trimming; V, J and clone size are from that table. Counted in this sample were fewer than 30,000 clones; around 65% of them appeared once. Clones ranked in the top ten supply about 7.1% of the sample.

The paper's findings and limits, for the study overall: The quantity of clinical and demographic metadata differed by source and by participant and was supplied without curation.

The chain was built from TRBV5-5 and TRBJ2-3, with an unclear D gene assignment. Specimen: peripheral blood. The clonotype was recovered from a man between 60 and 75 years old with active or convalescent COVID-19. The CDR3 protein sequence reads: CASSLGPSSTDTQYF. The nucleotides read TGTGCCAGCAGCTTGGGTCCTTCTAGCACAGATACGCAGTATTTT.